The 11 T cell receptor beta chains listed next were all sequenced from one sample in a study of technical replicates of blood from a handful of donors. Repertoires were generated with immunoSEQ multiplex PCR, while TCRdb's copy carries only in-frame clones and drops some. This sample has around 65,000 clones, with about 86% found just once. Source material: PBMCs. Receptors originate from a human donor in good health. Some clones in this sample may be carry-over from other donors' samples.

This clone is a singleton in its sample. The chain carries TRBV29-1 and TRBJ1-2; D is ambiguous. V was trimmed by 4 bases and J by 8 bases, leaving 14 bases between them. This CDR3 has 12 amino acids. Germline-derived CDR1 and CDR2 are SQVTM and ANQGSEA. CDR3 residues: CSVGMGSGGYTF. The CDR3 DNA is TGCAGCGTTGGGATGGGGTCGGGAGGCTACACCTTC. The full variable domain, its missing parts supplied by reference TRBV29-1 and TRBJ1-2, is SAVISQKPSRDICQRGTSLTIQCQVDSQVTMMFWYRQQPGQSLTLIATANQGSEATYESGFVIDKFPISRPNLTFSTLTVSNMSPEDSSIYLCSVGMGSGGYTFGSGTRLTVV.

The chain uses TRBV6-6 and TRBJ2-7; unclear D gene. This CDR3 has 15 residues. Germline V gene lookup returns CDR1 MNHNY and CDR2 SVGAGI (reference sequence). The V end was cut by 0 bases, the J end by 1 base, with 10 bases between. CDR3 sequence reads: CASSYSSGISYEQYF. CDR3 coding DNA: TGTGCCAGCAGTTACTCGTCAGGAATTTCCTACGAGCAGTACTTC.

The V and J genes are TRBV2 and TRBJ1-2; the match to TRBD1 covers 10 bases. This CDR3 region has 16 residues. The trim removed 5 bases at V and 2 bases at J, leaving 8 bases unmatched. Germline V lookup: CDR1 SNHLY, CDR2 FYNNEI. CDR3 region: CASSRQGASVNYGYTF. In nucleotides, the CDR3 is TGTGCCAGCAGTCGACAGGGGGCTTCGGTGAACTATGGCTACACCTTC.

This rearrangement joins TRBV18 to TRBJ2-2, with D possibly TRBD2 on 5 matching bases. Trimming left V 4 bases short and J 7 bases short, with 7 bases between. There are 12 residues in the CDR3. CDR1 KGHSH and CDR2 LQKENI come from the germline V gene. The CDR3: CASSQAVGELFF. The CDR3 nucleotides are TGTGCCAGCTCACAAGCGGTCGGGGAGCTGTTTTTT.

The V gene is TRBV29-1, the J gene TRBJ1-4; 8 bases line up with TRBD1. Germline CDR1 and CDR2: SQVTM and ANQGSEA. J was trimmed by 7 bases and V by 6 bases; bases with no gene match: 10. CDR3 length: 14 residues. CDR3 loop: CSVDEAGGGEKLFF. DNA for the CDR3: TGCAGCGTCGACGAAGCAGGGGGCGGTGAAAAACTGTTTTTT. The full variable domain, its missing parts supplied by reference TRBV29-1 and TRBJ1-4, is SAVISQKPSRDICQRGTSLTIQCQVDSQVTMMFWYRQQPGQSLTLIATANQGSEATYESGFVIDKFPISRPNLTFSTLTVSNMSPEDSSIYLCSVDEAGGGEKLFFGSGTQLSVL.

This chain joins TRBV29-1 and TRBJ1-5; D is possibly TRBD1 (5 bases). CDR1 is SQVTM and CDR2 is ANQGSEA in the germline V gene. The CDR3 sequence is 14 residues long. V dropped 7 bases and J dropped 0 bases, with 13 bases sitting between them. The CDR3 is CSAAGENSNQPQHF. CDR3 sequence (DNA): TGCAGCGCCGCGGGGGAGAATAGCAATCAGCCCCAGCATTTT.

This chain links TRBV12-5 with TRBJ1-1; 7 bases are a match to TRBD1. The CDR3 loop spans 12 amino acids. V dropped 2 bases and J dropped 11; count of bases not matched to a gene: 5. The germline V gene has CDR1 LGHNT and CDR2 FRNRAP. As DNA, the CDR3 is TGTGCTAGTGGTTTGACGTTCAGGGGGGCTTTCTTT. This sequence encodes CASGLTFRGAFF.

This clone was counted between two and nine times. The CDR3 here is CASGQGRNTIYF. The CDR3 region has the DNA TGTGCCAGCGGACAGGGGAGAAACACCATATATTTT. The chain employs TRBV13 and TRBJ1-3, with TRBD1 matching 9 bases. Looked up from germline, CDR1 is PRHDT and CDR2 is FYEKMQ (reference sequence). The length of the CDR3 is 12 residues. Trimming removed 8 bases from V and 5 bases from J; junction bases left unmatched: 1.

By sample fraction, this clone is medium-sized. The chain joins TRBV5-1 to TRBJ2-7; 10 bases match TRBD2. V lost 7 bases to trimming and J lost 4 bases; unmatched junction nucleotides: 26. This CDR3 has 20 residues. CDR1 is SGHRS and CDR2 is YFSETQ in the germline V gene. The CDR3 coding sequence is TGCGCCAGCTCACCGACATCTTGGTTTCAGACTAGCGGGCGACTGTACGAGCAGTACTTC. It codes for CASSPTSWFQTSGRLYEQYF. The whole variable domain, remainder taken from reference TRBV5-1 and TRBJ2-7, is KAGVTQTPRYLIKTRGQQVTLSCSPISGHRSVSWYQQTPGQGLQFLFEYFSETQRNKGNFPGRFSGRQFSNSRSEMNVSTLELGDSALYLCASSPTSWFQTSGRLYEQYFGPGTRLTVT.

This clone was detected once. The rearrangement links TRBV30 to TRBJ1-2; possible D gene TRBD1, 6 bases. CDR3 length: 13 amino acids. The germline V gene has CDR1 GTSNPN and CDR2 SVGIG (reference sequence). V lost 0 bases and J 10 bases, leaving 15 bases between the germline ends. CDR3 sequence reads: CAWSVTLQGDYTF. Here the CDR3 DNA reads TGTGCCTGGAGTGTAACTCTACAGGGCGACTACACCTTC. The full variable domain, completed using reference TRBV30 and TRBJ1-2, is SQTIHQWPATLVQPVGSPLSLECTVEGTSNPNLYWYRQAAGRGLQLLFYSVGIGQISSEVPQNLSASRPQDRQFILSSKKLLLSDSGFYLCAWSVTLQGDYTFGSGTRLTVV.

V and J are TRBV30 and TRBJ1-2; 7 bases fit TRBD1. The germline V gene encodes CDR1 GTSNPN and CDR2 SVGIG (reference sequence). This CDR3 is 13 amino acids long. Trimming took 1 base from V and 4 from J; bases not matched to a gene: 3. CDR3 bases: TGTGCCTGGAGTGGGGACAGTATCTATGGCTACACCTTC. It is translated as CAWSGDSIYGYTF.